This T cell receptor beta chain was found in a study of blood T cells in healthy people across ages. It was with a sample-barcoded 5' primer and a J-beta primer mix that a second PCR of roughly 7 to 12 cycles was run. TCRdb independently ran MiXCR on the 5' RACE reads; one entry per CDR3 protein. The top ten hold about a fifth of the sample, which has over 950,000 distinct CDR3 sequences, roughly 51% seen once. This clonotype was found many times. A much larger clone sits a single nucleotide away, making a read error possible. After removal of 7 bases from V and 5 bases from J, the junction contained 6 bases not matched to a gene. Looked up from germline, CDR1 is MNHEY and CDR2 is SVGEGT. The CDR3 covers 13 residues.

The TCR sequence derives from a woman aged 60-75 years in good health. Sequences were obtained from blood. The genes are TRBV6-2 or TRBV6-3 and TRBJ1-1; 8 nucleotides line up with TRBD1. The CDR3 sequence is CASNGQGSTEAFF. The CDR3 DNA reads TGTGCCAGCAACGGACAGGGCTCGACTGAAGCTTTCTTT.